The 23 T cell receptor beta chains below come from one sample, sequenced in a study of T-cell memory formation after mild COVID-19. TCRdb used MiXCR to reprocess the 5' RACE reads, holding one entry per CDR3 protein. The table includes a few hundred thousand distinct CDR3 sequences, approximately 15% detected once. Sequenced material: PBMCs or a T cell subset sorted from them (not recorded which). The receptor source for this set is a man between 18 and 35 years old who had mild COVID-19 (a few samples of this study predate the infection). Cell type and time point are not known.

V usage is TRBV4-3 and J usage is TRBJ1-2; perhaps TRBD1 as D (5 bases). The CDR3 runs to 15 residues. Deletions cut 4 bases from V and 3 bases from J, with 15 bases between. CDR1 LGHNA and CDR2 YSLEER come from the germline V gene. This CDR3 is CASSLGGGSHYGYTF. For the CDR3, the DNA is TGCGCCAGCAGCCTCGGGGGGGGAAGCCACTATGGCTACACCTTC.

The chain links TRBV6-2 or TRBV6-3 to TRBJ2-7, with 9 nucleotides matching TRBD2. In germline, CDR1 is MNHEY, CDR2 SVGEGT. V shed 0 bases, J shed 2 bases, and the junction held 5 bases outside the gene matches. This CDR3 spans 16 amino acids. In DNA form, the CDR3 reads TGTGCCAGCAGTTACTCCGCTAGCGGGGACCCCTACGAGCAGTACGTC. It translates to CASSYSASGDPYEQYV.

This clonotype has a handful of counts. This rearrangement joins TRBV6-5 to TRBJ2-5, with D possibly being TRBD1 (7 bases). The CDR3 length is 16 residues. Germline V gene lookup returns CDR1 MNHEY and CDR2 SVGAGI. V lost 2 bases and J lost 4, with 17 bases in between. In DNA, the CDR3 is TGTGCCAGCAGTTACCGGTGGAGGGGGCTTGGAGAGACCCAGTACTTC. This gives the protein CASSYRWRGLGETQYF.

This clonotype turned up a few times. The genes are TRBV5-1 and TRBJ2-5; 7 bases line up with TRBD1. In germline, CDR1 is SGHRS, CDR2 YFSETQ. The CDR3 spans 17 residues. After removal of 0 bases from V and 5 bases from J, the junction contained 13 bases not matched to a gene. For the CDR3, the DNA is TGCGCCAGCAGCTTGGCTTCGGGACAGTCCCTGGGGGAGACCCAGTACTTC. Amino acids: CASSLASGQSLGETQYF. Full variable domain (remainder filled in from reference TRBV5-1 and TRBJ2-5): KAGVTQTPRYLIKTRGQQVTLSCSPISGHRSVSWYQQTPGQGLQFLFEYFSETQRNKGNFPGRFSGRQFSNSRSEMNVSTLELGDSALYLCASSLASGQSLGETQYFGPGTRLLVL.

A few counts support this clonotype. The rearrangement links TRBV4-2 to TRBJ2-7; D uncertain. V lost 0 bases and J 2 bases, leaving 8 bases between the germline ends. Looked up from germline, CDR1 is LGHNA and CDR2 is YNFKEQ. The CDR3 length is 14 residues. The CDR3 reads CASSQDLGTYEQYF. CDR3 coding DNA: TGTGCCAGCAGCCAAGATTTGGGGACCTACGAGCAGTACTTC.

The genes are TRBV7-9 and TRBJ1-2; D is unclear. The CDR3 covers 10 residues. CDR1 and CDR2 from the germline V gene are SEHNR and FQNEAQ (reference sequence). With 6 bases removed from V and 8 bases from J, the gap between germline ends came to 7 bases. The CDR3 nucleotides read TGTGCCAGCAGTTCCCGGGGCTACACCTTC. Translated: CASSSRGYTF.

CDR3 in DNA: TGTGCCAGCAGCTCGTACCCGGACGGCCTGGGGGAGCTGTTTTTT. It codes for CASSSYPDGLGELFF. The chain employs TRBV6-6 and TRBJ2-2; no clear D gene. With 6 bases removed from V and 8 bases from J, the gap between germline ends came to 19 bases. CDR3 length: 15 amino acids. Germline loops: CDR1 MNHNY, CDR2 SVGAGI (reference sequence).

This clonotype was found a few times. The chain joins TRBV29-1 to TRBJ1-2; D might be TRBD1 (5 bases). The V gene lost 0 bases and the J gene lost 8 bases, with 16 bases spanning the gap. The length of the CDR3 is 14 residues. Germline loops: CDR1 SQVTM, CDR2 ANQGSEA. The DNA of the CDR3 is TGCAGCGTTGAAGATGCGTTGGGGCGAGACGGCTACACCTTC. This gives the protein CSVEDALGRDGYTF.

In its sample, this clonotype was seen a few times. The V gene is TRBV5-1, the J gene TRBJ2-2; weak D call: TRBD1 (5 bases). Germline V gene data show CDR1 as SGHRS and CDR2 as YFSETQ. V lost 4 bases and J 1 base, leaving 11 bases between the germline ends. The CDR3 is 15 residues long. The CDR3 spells CASSKGAQNTGELFF. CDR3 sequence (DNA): TGCGCCAGCAGCAAAGGGGCTCAGAACACCGGGGAGCTGTTTTTT.

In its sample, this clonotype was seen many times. CDR3 in amino acids: CASSYPEQTQYF. In DNA form, the CDR3 reads TGTGCCAGCAGTTACCCGGAACAGACCCAGTACTTC. V and J are TRBV6-2 or TRBV6-3 and TRBJ2-5; D is undetermined. This CDR3 is 12 amino acids long. Germline V gene lookup returns CDR1 MNHEY and CDR2 SVGEGT. Trimming took 2 bases from V and 6 from J, leaving 7 bases between them.

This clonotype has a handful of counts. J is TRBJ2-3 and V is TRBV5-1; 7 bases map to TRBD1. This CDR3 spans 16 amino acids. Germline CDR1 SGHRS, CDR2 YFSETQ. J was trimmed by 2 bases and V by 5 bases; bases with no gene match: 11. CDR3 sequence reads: CASSLIGTDNTDTQYF. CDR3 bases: TGCGCCAGCAGTTTAATAGGGACAGACAACACAGATACGCAGTATTTT.

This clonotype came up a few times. The CDR3 DNA reads TGTGCCAGCAGTGAAGCAAGGCGGGGGATCACAGATACGCAGTATTTT. It translates to CASSEARRGITDTQYF. V and J are TRBV25-1 and TRBJ2-3, with TRBD2 matching over 7 bases. Trimming at V came to 2 bases and at J to 2 bases, leaving 7 bases not matched to a gene. The CDR3 totals 16 residues. CDR1 is MGHDK and CDR2 is SYGVNS in the germline V gene.

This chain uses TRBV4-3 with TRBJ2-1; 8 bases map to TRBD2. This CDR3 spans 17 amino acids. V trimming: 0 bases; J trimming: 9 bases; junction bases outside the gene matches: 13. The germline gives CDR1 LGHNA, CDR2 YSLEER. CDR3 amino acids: CASSQEGYGTSFSEQFF. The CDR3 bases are TGCGCCAGCAGCCAAGAGGGATACGGGACTAGTTTTAGTGAGCAGTTCTTC.

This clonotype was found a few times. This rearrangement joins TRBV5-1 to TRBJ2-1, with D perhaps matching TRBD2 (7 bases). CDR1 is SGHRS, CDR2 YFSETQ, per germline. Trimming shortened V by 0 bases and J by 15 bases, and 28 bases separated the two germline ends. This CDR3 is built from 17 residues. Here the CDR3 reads CASSLAAGAAPLGGRFF. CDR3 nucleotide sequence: TGCGCCAGCAGCTTGGCGGCGGGGGCGGCTCCCCTGGGGGGCAGGTTCTTC.

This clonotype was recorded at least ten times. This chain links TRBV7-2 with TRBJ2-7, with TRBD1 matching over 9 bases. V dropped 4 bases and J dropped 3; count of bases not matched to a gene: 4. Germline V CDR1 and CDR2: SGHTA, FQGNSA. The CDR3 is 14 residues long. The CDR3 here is CASSSGTGYYEQYF. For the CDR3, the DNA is TGTGCCAGCAGCTCCGGGACAGGGTACTACGAGCAGTACTTC.

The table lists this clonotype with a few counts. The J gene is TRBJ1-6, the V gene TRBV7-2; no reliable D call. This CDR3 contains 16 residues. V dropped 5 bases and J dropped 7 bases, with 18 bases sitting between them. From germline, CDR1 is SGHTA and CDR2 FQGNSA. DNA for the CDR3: TGTGCCAGCAGCCTTACGCTTACACGGGCCAATTCACCCCTCCACTTT. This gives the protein CASSLTLTRANSPLHF. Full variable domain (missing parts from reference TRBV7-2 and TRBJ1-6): GAGVSQSPSNKVTEKGKDVELRCDPISGHTALYWYRQSLGQGLEFLIYFQGNSAPDKSGLPSDRFSAERTGGSVSTLTIQRTQQEDSAVYLCASSLTLTRANSPLHFGNGTRLTVT.

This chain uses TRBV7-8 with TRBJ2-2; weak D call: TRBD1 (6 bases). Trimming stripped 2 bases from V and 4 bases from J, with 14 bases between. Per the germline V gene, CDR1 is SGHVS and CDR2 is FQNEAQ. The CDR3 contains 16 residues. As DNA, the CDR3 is TGTGCCAGCAGCTTAAACAGGGTTCTTCGCACCGGGGAGCTGTTTTTT. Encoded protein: CASSLNRVLRTGELFF.

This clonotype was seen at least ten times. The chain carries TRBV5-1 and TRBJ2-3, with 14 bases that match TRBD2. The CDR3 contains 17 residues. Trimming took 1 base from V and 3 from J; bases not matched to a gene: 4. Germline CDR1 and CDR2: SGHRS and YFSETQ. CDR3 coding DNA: TGCGCCAGCAGCTTGTCGACTAGCGGGGGGGCTACAGATACGCAGTATTTT. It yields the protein CASSLSTSGGATDTQYF.

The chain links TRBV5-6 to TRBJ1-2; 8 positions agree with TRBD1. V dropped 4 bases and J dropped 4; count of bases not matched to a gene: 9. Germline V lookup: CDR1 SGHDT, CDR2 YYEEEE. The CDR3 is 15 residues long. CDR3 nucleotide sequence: TGTGCCAGCAGCCAATGGGACAGGAGGTCCTATGGCTACACCTTC. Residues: CASSQWDRRSYGYTF.

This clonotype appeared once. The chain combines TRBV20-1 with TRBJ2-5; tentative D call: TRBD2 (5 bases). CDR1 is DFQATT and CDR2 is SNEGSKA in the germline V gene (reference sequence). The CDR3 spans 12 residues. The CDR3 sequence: CNSVAAGETQYF. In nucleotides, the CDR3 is TGCAACTCGGTAGCCGCGGGAGAGACCCAGTACTTC.

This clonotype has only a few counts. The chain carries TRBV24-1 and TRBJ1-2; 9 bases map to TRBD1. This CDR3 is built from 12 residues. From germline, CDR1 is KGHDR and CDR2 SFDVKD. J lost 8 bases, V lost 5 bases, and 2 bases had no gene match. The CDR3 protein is CATSVDRGGYTF. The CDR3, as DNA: TGTGCCACCAGTGTGGACAGGGGAGGCTACACCTTC.

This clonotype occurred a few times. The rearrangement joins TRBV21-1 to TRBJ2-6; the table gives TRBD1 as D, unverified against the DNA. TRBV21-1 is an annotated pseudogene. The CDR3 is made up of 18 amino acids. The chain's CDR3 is CASSKVGDRDAGANVLTF. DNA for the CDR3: TGTGCCAGCAGCAAAGTTGGGGACAGGGACGCTGGGGCCAACGTCCTGACTTTC.

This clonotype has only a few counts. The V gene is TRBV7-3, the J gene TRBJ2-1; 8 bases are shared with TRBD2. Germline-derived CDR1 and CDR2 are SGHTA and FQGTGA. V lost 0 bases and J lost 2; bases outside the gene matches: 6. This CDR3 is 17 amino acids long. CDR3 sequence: CASSLTTGLVPYNEQFF. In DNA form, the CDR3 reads TGTGCCAGCAGCTTAACTACGGGACTAGTTCCCTACAATGAGCAGTTCTTC.